Sequencing of this T cell receptor beta chain was carried out in a study of CD8+ T cells in alopecia areata (dated by TCRdb to between 2018 and 2020). Describing the broader study: The treated patients, all with moderate-to-severe alopecia areata, were enrolled in an open-label pilot trial of oral tofacitinib given at 5 to 10 mg twice daily. Tofacitinib was given for 6 to 18 months, followed by 6 months of follow-up off drug to assess delayed response and recurrence. For the treated patients, the SALT score, which quantifies what percentage of scalp surface area is affected, served as the measure of disease severity. To study T cell clonal expansion in alopecia areata, the researchers applied high-throughput TCRbeta sequencing to both the C3H/HeJ mouse model and human patients. Human TCRbeta sequencing covered scalp tissue and sorted CD4+ and CD8+ peripheral blood T cells from patchy and totalis/universalis alopecia areata patients and healthy controls. Patients on tofacitinib were biopsied at baseline and after 4 and 24 weeks of treatment, and several of the patients also had a later scalp biopsy. Scalp clonality was compared across normal scalp (n=4), patchy alopecia areata scalp (n=8), and alopecia totalis/universalis scalp (n=8). RNA was obtained with the PAXgene miRNA kit for fixed scalp, the miRNeasy kit for PBMCs, and the RNeasy kit for mouse skin. TCRbeta CDR3 regions were amplified by immunoSEQ multiplex PCR using 35 Vbeta forward and 13 Jbeta reverse primers.

This sample's time point label indicates: roughly 26 weeks on oral tofacitinib. Explained via the paper, the treatment or condition label denotes: oral pan-JAK inhibitor, 5-10 mg twice daily. Peripheral blood and lesional scalp punch biopsies were obtained from patients with alopecia areata. PBMCs were isolated by density centrifugation and stained for CD3, CD4 and CD8, after which CD4+ and CD8+ T cells were sorted on a FACSAria. The library was generated by the immunoSEQ multiplex PCR assay. To provide template for TCR sequencing, every sample had RNA extracted and reverse transcribed into cDNA. SuperScript III was used for first-strand cDNA synthesis, primed with a 2:1 mix of oligo-dT and random hexamers. Amplification bias was assessed with a synthetic immune receptor repertoire, and residual bias was removed computationally. As for how the authors treated the data: Raw reads were preprocessed to remove errors, and CDR3 was defined by IMGT conventions from the conserved cysteine to phenylalanine. Clonality was calculated as 1 minus Shannon entropy normalized by log2 of the number of productive unique TCRs. Scalp TCRbeta sequences were cross-referenced with sorted blood CD4 and CD8 repertoires so that the CD4 or CD8 identity of scalp clones could be inferred. Drawn from immuneACCESS, this table holds only the in-frame rearrangements with V and J called that TCRdb kept. Clones are partly lost; checked studies trace under half to an unresolved V gene and leave the rest unexplained. V and J calls and clone size come straight from that table; D and trimming were deduced from the DNA. Present in this sample are 90,000 to 130,000 clones, around 50% of which were seen just once. 12% of the sample is in the top ten clones.

Results and caveats for the whole study, not just this receptor: Compared with normal scalp, lesional scalp had higher clonality and more expanded CD8+ clones, particularly in alopecia totalis/universalis, a pattern that suggests antigenic drive. TCR sequences shared between patients were less clear than in mice, possibly partly because of HLA diversity in the patient population. Unlike mouse skin, which is dominated by gammadelta T cells, normal human skin has resident alphabeta T cells that are also sequenced, and this complicates analysis of the scalp TCR repertoire. Because the treated cohort was small and had just a single nonresponder, larger studies are needed to establish links between baseline CD8+ expansion and response. Many expanded lesional clones persisted in scalp and blood during tofacitinib treatment, which may partly explain relapse after stopping treatment. With tofacitinib, both scalp clonality and the number of expanded CD8+ clones among the top 100 scalp clones went down significantly.

Comments on this clone: Its recognized antigen is unknown. Base qualities were left out, and no much larger clone turns up one base away.

Sequences LNHNV (CDR1) and YYDKDF (CDR2) are obtained from the germline V gene (reference sequence). The CDR3 spans 14 residues, from the cysteine through the phenylalanine. Kept here is only the CDR3 DNA, which spans 42 bases and is read in frame from base 1. Trimming removed 2 bases from V and 0 bases from J; the gene matches leave 1 base unexplained. Sequencing used CD8+ T cells sorted from blood, obtained at week 24, from a patient treated with tofacitinib. The chain is encoded by TRBV15 joined to TRBJ2-7; 7 bases in between match TRBD1. This receptor was taken from a human donor with alopecia areata. The CDR3 reads as follows: CATSRTGVSYEQYF. The sequenced DNA: TGTGCCACCAGCAGAACAGGGGTCTCCTACGAGCAGTACTTC.